The 14 T cell receptor beta chains below come from one sample, sequenced in a study of shared clonotypes between healthy human individuals. TCRdb keeps only in-frame clones here, not all; method: immunoSEQ multiplex PCR. The data hold millions of clones, with approximately 92% observed a single time. Input material: naive CD4+ T cells sorted from blood. Subset described: CD45RA+ positively selected. Receptor source: a young man in good health.

J is TRBJ1-1 and V is TRBV4-1; D gene uncertain. Trimming removed 1 base at V and 5 bases at J, with 20 bases between. Germline values: CDR1 MGHRA, CDR2 YSYEKL. The CDR3 loop spans 17 amino acids. CDR3 region: CASSQVFASGFGTEAFF. CDR3 bases: TGCGCCAGCAGCCAAGTATTTGCGTCGGGGTTCGGGACTGAAGCTTTCTTT.

This clone was seen just once. Other nucleotide sequences from this sample produce the same CDR3. The chain recombines TRBV18 with TRBJ2-7; D unresolved. V gave up 3 bases and J gave up 5 bases, with 5 bases separating them. From germline, CDR1 is KGHSH and CDR2 LQKENI. This CDR3 spans 11 amino acids. CDR3 sequence (DNA): TGTGCCAGCTCACCCCGGGACGAGCAGTACTTC. Its protein is CASSPRDEQYF.

The chain links TRBV10-1 to TRBJ2-1; D remains ambiguous. There are 13 residues in the CDR3. CDR1 and CDR2 (germline): WNHNN, SYGVQD (reference sequence). V was cut by 3 bases and J by 7 bases, with 10 bases left in between. Here the CDR3 DNA reads TGCGCCAGCAGTGACCCTACCTCGAATGAGCAGTTCTTC. It specifies CASSDPTSNEQFF.

The chain carries TRBV2 and TRBJ2-5; the match to TRBD2 covers 8 bases. The CDR3 covers 12 residues. CDR1 and CDR2 from the germline V gene are SNHLY and FYNNEI. Trimming removed 6 bases from V and 4 bases from J; junction bases left unmatched: 1. The CDR3 region is CASRGTRETQYF. The CDR3 nucleotides are TGTGCCAGCAGAGGGACTAGAGAGACCCAGTACTTC.

The chain employs TRBV30 and TRBJ1-2; unclear D gene. Germline V gene lookup returns CDR1 GTSNPN and CDR2 SVGIG (reference sequence). This CDR3 contains 14 residues. V lost 0 bases and J 4 bases, leaving 12 bases between the germline ends. CDR3 sequence reads: CAWSVGGSGYGYTF. The CDR3 bases are TGTGCCTGGAGTGTAGGAGGGAGCGGCTATGGCTACACCTTC.

For the CDR3, the DNA is TGTGCCAGCCGACGACGACAGATGAACACTGAAGCTTTCTTT. This encodes CASRRRQMNTEAFF. The chain uses TRBV6-1 and TRBJ1-1, with D tentatively TRBD1 (5 bases). Per the germline V gene, CDR1 is MNHNS and CDR2 is SASEGT. Trimming removed 8 bases from V and 0 bases from J, with 13 bases in between. There are 14 residues in the CDR3.

The chain links TRBV6-5 to TRBJ2-7; the match to TRBD2 covers 11 bases. Losses at the gene ends were 7 bases for V and 2 bases for J; bases not matched to a gene: 4. The CDR3 totals 14 residues. The V gene's germline CDR1 is MNHEY and CDR2 SVGAGI. CDR3 loop: CASIQTSGAYEQYF. The DNA of the CDR3 is TGTGCCAGCATCCAGACTAGCGGGGCCTACGAGCAGTACTTC.

The gene calls are TRBV5-1 and TRBJ2-1, with TRBD2 matching 11 bases. In germline, CDR1 is SGHRS, CDR2 YFSETQ. The CDR3 length is 16 residues. V dropped 7 bases and J dropped 4; count of bases not matched to a gene: 10. Written as DNA, the CDR3 is TGCGCCAGCCGTGGTCCTGGGACTAGCGGATACAATGAGCAGTTCTTC. Residues: CASRGPGTSGYNEQFF. Combining the CDR3 with reference TRBV5-1 and TRBJ2-1 gives the whole variable domain KAGVTQTPRYLIKTRGQQVTLSCSPISGHRSVSWYQQTPGQGLQFLFEYFSETQRNKGNFPGRFSGRQFSNSRSEMNVSTLELGDSALYLCASRGPGTSGYNEQFFGPGTRLTVL.

This rearrangement joins TRBV5-1 to TRBJ1-1; D ambiguous. This CDR3 spans 14 amino acids. Germline values: CDR1 SGHRS, CDR2 YFSETQ. Trimming pared 2 bases from V and 0 bases from J, leaving 8 bases between. CDR3 sequence reads: CASSFKAVNTEAFF. The CDR3, as DNA: TGCGCCAGCAGCTTTAAAGCAGTGAACACTGAAGCTTTCTTT.

The CDR3 nucleotides are TGTGCCAGCAGTTTACAAGCGGGAGGGGGGGGTTATACGCAGTATTTT. Encoded protein: CASSLQAGGGGYTQYF. The V and J genes are TRBV27 and TRBJ2-3; 10 nucleotides agree with TRBD2. V dropped 2 bases and J dropped 7; count of bases not matched to a gene: 9. CDR3 length: 16 residues. Germline V gives CDR1 MNHEY, CDR2 SMNVEV (reference sequence).

J is TRBJ2-3 and V is TRBV7-9, with D possibly being TRBD1 (6 bases). The CDR3 covers 16 residues. Germline V gene sequence: CDR1 SEHNR, CDR2 FQNEAQ (reference sequence). Trimming shortened V by 2 bases and J by 2 bases, and 14 bases separated the two germline ends. The CDR3, as DNA: TGTGCCAGCAGCTTAACAGGGCTAGCTGACACAGATACGCAGTATTTT. Translation: CASSLTGLADTDTQYF.

V gene TRBV7-8 combines with J gene TRBJ2-5; D ambiguous. The CDR3 consists of 14 residues. The germline gives CDR1 SGHVS, CDR2 FQNEAQ. Between the trimmed V and J ends, which lost 0 bases and 2 bases, there was a span of 7 bases. CDR3 region: CASSLAFGQETQYF. CDR3 sequence (DNA): TGTGCCAGCAGCTTAGCCTTTGGGCAAGAGACCCAGTACTTC.

This chain links TRBV7-9 with TRBJ1-1; 9 bases align to TRBD1. The junction had 11 bases not matched to a gene; V was cut back by 1 base and J by 8 bases. This CDR3 region has 16 residues. Per germline, CDR1 SEHNR and CDR2 FQNEAQ (reference sequence). CDR3 sequence reads: CASSLGQGVSLREAFF. The CDR3 DNA reads TGTGCCAGCAGCTTAGGACAGGGGGTCAGCCTCAGAGAAGCTTTCTTT.

This chain joins TRBV19 and TRBJ2-3; D is possibly TRBD1 or TRBD2 (5 bases each). The V gene's germline CDR1 is LNHDA and CDR2 SQIVND (reference sequence). The CDR3 runs to 14 residues. V lost 6 bases, J lost 6 bases, and 16 bases lay in between. CDR3 sequence reads: CASRTDKWGDTQYF. CDR3 in DNA: TGTGCCAGTAGGACCGACAAGTGGGGGGATACGCAGTATTTT.